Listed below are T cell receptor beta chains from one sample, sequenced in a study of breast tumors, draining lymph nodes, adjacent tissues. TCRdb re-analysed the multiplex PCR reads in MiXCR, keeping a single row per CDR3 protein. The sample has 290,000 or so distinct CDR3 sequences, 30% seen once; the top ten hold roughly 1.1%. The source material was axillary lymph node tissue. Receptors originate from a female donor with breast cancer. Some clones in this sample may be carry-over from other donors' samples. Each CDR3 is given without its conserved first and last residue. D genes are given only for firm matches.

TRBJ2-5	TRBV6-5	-	ASTVFTPSMETQY
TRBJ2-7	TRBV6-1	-	ASSEVSGPYEQY
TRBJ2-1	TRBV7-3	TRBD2	ASSLVLAANNEQF
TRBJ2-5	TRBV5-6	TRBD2	ASSFIAGEETQY
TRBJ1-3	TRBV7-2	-	ASSLGGWGQFSGNTIY
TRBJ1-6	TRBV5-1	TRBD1	ARGIDRDSPLH
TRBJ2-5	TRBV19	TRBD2	ASKGRAGGSKTQY
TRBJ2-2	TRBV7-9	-	ASSFGRGGNTGELF
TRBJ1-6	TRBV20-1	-	SARWGSRLVNSPLH
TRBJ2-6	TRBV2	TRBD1	ASHLRQGVGANVLT
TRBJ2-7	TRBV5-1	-	ASSLADRNYEQY
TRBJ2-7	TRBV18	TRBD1	ASSLGTGYYEQY
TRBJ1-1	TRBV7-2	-	ASSLMATEAF
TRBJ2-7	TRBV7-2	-	ASSLVWQGYNEQY
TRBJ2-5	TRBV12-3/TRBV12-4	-	ASSLGQVQETQY
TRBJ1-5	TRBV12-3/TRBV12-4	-	ASRAGSNQPQH
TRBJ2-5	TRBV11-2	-	ASSLGQASQETQY
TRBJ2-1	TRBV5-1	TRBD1	ASSLRGGGNEQF
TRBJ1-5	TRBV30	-	AWSPDANQPQH
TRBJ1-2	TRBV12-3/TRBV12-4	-	ASSFGGESWNYGYT
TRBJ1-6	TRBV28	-	ASIGTPGRSPLH
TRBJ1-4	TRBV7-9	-	ASSTGTRMETNEKLF
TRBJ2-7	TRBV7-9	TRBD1	ASSPGTGGREQY
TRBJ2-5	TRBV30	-	AWSVLGETQY
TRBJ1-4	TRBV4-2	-	ASSQDTTNEKLF
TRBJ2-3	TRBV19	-	ASSFRHKATDTQY
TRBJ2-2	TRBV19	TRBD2	ASNRLGLARTGELF
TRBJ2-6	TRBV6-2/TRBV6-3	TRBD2	ASSPGRGAGANVLT
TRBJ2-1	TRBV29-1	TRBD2	SVSTSGRLIEQF
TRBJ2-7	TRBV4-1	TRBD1	ASSPRQGAYEQY
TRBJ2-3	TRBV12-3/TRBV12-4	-	ASIPGFGRTDTQY
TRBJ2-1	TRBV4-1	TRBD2	ASSHPGLAATLSYNEQF
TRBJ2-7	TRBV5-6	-	ASSLEFSPGGYYEQY
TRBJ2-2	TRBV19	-	ASSIPLVRTGELF
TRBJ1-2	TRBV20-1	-	SARGRGYGYT
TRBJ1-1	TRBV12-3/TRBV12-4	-	ASSYSHFAEAF
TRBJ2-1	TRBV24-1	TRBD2	ATSGGGSYNEQF
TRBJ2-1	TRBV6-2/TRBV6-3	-	ASGPDSIYNEQF
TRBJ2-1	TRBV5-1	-	ASSFGVQGGHEQF
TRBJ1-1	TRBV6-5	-	ASSYSRVNTEAF
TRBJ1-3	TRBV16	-	ASSQLENSGNTIY
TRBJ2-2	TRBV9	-	ASSVAGGGGELF
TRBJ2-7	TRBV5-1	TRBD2	ASRNSGNSYEQY
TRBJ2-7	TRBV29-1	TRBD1	SVGGGTGGDEQY
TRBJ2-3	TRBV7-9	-	ASTKSSVPDTQY
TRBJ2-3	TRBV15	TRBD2	ATSRGTSGIGTDTQY
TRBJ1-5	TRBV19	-	ASSEGMANQPQH
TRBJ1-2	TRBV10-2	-	ASSESYGYT
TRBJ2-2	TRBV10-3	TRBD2	AITGTSGTNTGELF
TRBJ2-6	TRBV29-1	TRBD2	SASGEGPSSGANVLT
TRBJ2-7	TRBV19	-	ASTYAAAGSYEQY
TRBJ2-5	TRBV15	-	ATSRVGETQY
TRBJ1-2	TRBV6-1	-	ASSQVIDYFHYGYT
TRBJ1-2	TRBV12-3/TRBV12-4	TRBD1	ASSFGVRGVDGYT
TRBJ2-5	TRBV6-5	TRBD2	ASSYGGDGGAQY
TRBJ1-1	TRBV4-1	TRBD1	ASSNRGHTEAF
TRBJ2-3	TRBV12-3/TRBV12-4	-	ASSFGGGGDTQY
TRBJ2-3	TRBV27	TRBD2	ASSPPGLGLVGTQY
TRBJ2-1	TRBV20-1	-	SARAPDGRGYNEQF
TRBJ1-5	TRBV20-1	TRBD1	SARDQGGTAGQPQH